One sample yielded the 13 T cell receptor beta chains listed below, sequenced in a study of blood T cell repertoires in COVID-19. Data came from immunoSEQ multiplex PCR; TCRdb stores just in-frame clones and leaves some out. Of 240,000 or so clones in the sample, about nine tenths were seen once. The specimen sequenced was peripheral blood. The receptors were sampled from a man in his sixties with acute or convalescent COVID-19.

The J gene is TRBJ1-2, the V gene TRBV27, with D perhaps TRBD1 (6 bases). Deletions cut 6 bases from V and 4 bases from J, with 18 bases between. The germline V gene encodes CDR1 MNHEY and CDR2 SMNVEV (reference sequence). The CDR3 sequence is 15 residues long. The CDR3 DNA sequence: TGTGCCAGCAGCCCTCGGGGACAAAGGATCTATGGCTACACCTTC. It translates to CASSPRGQRIYGYTF.

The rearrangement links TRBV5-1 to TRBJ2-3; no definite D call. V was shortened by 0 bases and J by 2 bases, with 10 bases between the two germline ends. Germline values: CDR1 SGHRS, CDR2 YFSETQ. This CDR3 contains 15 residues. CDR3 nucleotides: TGCGCCAGCAGCTTGGGAAGCGTACTCACAGATACGCAGTATTTT. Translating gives CASSLGSVLTDTQYF.

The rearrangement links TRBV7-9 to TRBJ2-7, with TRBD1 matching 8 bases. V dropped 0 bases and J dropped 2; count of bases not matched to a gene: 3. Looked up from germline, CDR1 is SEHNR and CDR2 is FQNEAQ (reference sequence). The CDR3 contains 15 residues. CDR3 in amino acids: CASSLAQGATYEQYF. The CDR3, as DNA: TGTGCCAGCAGCTTAGCGCAGGGGGCTACCTACGAGCAGTACTTC.

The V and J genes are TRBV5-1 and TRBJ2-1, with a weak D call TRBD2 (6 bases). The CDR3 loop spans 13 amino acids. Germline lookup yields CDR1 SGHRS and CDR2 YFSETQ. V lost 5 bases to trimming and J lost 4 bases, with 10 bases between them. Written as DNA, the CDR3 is TGCGCCAGCAGTGGGGGGTTGTACAATGAGCAGTTCTTC. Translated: CASSGGLYNEQFF.

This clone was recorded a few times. The CDR3, as DNA: TGTGCCAGCAGTTCCCACAAAGACTCCTACAATGAGCAGTTCTTC. Amino acid sequence: CASSSHKDSYNEQFF. The J gene is TRBJ2-1, the V gene TRBV28; D is ambiguous. Trimming stripped 4 bases from V and 0 bases from J, with 10 bases between. The germline V gene has CDR1 MDHEN and CDR2 SYDVKM. The CDR3 sequence is 15 residues long.

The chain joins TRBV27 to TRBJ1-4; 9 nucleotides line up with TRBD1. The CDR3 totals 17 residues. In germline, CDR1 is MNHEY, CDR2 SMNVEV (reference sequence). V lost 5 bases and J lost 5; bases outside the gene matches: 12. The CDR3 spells CASSIISNRGPNEKLFF. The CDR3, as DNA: TGTGCCAGCAGTATAATCTCTAACAGGGGGCCCAATGAAAAACTGTTTTTT.

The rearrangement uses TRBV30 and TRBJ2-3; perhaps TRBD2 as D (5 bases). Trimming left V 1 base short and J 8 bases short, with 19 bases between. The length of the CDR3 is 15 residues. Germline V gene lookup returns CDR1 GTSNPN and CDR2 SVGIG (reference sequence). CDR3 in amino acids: CAWSDWGVKSVTQYF. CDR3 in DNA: TGTGCCTGGAGTGACTGGGGAGTTAAATCGGTTACGCAGTATTTT.

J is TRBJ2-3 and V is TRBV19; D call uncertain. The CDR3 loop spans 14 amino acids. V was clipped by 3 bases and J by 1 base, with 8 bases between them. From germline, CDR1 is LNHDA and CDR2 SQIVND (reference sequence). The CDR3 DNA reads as TGTGCCAGTAGTATTACGGTGGGCACAGATACGCAGTATTTT. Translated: CASSITVGTDTQYF.

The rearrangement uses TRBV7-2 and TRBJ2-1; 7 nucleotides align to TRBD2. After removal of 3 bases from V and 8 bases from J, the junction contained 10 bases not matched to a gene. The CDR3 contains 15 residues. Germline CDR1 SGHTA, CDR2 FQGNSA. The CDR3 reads CASSFGGSVAYEQFF. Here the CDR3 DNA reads TGTGCCAGCAGCTTTGGCGGGAGTGTGGCTTATGAGCAGTTCTTC. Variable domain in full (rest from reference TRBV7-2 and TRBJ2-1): GAGVSQSPSNKVTEKGKDVELRCDPISGHTALYWYRQSLGQGLEFLIYFQGNSAPDKSGLPSDRFSAERTGGSVSTLTIQRTQQEDSAVYLCASSFGGSVAYEQFFGPGTRLTVL.

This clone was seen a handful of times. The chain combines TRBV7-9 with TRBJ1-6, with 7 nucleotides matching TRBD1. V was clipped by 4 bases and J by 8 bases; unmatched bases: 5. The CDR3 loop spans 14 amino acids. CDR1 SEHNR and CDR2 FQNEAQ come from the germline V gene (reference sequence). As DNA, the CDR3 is TGTGCCAGCAGCTGGGACAGTGCGGATTCACCCCTCCACTTT. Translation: CASSWDSADSPLHF.

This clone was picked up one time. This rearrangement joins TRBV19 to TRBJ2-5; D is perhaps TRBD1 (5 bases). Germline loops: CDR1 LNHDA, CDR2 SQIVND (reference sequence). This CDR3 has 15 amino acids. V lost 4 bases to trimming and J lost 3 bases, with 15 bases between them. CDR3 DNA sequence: TGTGCCAGTAGTACTTCGACAGTGTTCAAAGAGACCCAGTACTTC. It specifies CASSTSTVFKETQYF.

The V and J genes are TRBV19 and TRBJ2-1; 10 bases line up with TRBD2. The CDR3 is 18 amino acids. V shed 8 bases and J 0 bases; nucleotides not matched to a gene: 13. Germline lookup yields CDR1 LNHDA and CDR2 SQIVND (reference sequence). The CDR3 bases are TGTGCCAGTCGACAGGGTCCGGCTAGCGGGAGCTCCTACAATGAGCAGTTCTTC. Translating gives CASRQGPASGSSYNEQFF. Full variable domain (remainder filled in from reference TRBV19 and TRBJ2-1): DGGITQSPKYLFRKEGQNVTLSCEQNLNHDAMYWYRQDPGQGLRLIYYSQIVNDFQKGDIAEGYSVSREKKESFPLTVTSAQKNPTAFYLCASRQGPASGSSYNEQFFGPGTRLTVL.

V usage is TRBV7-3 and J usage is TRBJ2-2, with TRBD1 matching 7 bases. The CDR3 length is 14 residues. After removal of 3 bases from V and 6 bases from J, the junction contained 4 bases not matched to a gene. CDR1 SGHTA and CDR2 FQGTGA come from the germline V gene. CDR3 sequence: CASSFTGVSGELFF. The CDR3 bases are TGTGCCAGCAGCTTCACAGGGGTTTCCGGGGAGCTGTTTTTT.